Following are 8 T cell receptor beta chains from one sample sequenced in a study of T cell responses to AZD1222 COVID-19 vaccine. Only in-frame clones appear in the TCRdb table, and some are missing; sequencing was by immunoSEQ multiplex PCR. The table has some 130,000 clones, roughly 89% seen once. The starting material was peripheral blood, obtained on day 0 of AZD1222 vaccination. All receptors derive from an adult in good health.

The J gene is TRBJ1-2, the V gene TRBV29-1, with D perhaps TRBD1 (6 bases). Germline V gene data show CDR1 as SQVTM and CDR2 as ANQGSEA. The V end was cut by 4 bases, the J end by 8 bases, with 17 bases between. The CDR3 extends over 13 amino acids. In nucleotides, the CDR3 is TGCAGCGTTGGGGCAGGGGCTGATATAGGCTACACCTTC. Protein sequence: CSVGAGADIGYTF.

The DNA of the CDR3 is TGTGCCAGTGCCTGGGGGGCCAGCAATCAGCCCCAGCATTTT. As protein: CASAWGASNQPQHF. V gene TRBV19 combines with J gene TRBJ1-5, with D maybe TRBD1 (6 bases). V was clipped by 8 bases and J by 1 base, with 12 bases between them. The CDR3 spans 14 residues. CDR1 is LNHDA, CDR2 SQIVND, per germline (reference sequence). Based on the CDR3 plus reference TRBV19 and TRBJ1-5, the full variable domain is DGGITQSPKYLFRKEGQNVTLSCEQNLNHDAMYWYRQDPGQGLRLIYYSQIVNDFQKGDIAEGYSVSREKKESFPLTVTSAQKNPTAFYLCASAWGASNQPQHFGDGTRLSIL.

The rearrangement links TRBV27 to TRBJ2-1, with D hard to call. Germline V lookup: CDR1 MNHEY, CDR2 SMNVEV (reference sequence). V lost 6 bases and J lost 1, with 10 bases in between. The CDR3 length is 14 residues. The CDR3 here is CASSPASSYNEQFF. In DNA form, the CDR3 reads TGTGCCAGCAGCCCGGCCAGTTCCTACAATGAGCAGTTCTTC.

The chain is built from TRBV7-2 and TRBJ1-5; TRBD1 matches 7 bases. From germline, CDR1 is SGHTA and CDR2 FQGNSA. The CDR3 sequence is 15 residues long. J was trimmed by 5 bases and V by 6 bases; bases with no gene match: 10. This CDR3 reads CASRPSGQGDQPQHF. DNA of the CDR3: TGTGCCAGCAGACCATCAGGGCAGGGGGATCAGCCCCAGCATTTT.

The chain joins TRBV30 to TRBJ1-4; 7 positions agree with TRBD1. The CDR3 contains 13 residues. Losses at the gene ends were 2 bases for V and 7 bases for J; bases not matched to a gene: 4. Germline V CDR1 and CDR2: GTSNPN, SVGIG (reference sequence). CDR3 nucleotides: TGTGCCTGGAGTACCCAGGGGGGTGAAAAACTGTTTTTT. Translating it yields CAWSTQGGEKLFF.

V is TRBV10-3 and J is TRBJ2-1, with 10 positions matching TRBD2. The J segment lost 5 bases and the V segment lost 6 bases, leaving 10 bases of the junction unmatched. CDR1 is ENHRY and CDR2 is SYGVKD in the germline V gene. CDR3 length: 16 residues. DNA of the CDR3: TGTGCCATCAGCCCAGTAGCGGGGGGCCTCGACAATGAGCAGTTCTTC. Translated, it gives CAISPVAGGLDNEQFF.

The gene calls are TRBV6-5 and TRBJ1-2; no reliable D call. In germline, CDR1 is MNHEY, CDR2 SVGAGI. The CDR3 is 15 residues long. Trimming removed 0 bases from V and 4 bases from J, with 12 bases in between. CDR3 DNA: TGTGCCAGCAGTTACTCGTGGGGTGGAGGCTATGGCTACACCTTC. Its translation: CASSYSWGGGYGYTF.

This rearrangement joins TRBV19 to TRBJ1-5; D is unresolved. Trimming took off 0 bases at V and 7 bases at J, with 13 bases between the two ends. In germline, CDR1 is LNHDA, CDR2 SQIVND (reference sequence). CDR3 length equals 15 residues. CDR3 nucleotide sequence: TGTGCCAGTAGTATAGATTATACGGGTGGGCAGCCCCAGCATTTT. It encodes CASSIDYTGGQPQHF. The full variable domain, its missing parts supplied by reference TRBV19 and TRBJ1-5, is DGGITQSPKYLFRKEGQNVTLSCEQNLNHDAMYWYRQDPGQGLRLIYYSQIVNDFQKGDIAEGYSVSREKKESFPLTVTSAQKNPTAFYLCASSIDYTGGQPQHFGDGTRLSIL.